This T cell receptor (beta chain) was sequenced for a study of blood T cells in healthy people across ages. Study conclusions and caveats: It was not known whether donors were CMV positive (a possible confounder of expanded clonotype changes).

The second PCR ran about 6 to 11 cycles with a sample-barcoded 5' primer and J-beta primers. Researchers report that a template-switch adaptor with 12 random nucleotides tagged each cDNA molecule. TCRdb analysed the 5' RACE reads with MiXCR anew, one entry per CDR3 protein. Among 1.5 million to 2 million distinct CDR3 sequences listed, 28% were seen once. Between the trimmed V and J ends, which lost 6 bases and 4 bases, there was a span of 10 bases. Germline CDR1 reads SGHKS; CDR2 reads YYEKEE (reference sequence). This CDR3 contains 13 residues. Only a few counts were recorded for this clonotype. The antigen remains undetermined. The sample, around 9.9 milliliters of peripheral blood, was drawn from each donor.

The source material was blood. The chain has TRBV5-5 and TRBJ2-2; unclear D gene. The clonotype was recovered from a woman aged 25 to 39 in good health. The CDR3 DNA is TGTGCCAGCATCCGCTTGGTCACCGGGGAGCTGTTTTTT. Translated, it gives CASIRLVTGELFF.